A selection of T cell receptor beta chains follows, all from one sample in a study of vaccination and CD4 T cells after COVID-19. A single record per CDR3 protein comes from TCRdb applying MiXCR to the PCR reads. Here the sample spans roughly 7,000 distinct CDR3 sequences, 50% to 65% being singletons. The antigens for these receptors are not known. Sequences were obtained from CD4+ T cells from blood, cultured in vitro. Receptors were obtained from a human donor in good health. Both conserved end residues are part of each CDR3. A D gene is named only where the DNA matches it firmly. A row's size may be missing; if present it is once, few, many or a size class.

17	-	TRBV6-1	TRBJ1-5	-	TGTGCCAGCAGGCCACACCGGATCGCTAATAGCAATCAGCCCCAGCATTTT	CASRPHRIANSNQPQHF
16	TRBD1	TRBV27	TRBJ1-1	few	TGTGCCAGCCGGGTCCGGGACAGGGGGATGAACACTGAAGCTTTCTTT	CASRVRDRGMNTEAFF
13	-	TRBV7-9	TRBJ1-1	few	TGTGCCAGCAGCCAACAGGGCAGCACTGAAGCTTTCTTT	CASSQQGSTEAFF
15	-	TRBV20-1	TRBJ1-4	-	TGCAGTGCTAGAGATATAGGACGGCCTAATGAAAAACTGTTTTTT	CSARDIGRPNEKLFF
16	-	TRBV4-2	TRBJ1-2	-	TGTGCCAGCAGCCAAGGGGGCCAACGTAGTAACTATGGCTACACCTTC	CASSQGGQRSNYGYTF
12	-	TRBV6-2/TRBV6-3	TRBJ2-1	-	TGTGCCAGCAGTTACACGGACAGAGCGCAGTTCTTC	CASSYTDRAQFF
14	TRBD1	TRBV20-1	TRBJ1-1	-	TGCAGTGCTAGATCGAGGACAGGGGGCACTGAAGCTTTCTTT	CSARSRTGGTEAFF
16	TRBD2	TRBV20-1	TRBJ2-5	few	TGCAGTGCTAGAGAATACGAGAGACTAGCCGGGGAGACCCAGTACTTC	CSAREYERLAGETQYF
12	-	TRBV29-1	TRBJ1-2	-	TGCAGCGTTGAAGTAGGGGCGGGGGGCTACACCTTC	CSVEVGAGGYTF
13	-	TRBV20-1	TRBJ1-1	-	TGCAGTGCTGGCTTGGGGACCCACACCCTAGCTTTCTTT	CSAGLGTHTLAFF
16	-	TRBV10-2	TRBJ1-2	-	TGCGCCAGCAGTGAGTCAGGGGACCATCCACGGGCTGGCTACACCTTC	CASSESGDHPRAGYTF
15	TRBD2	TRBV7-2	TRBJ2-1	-	TGTGCCAGCAGCTTTAGCGGGGGGGCCTACAATGAGCAGTTCTTC	CASSFSGGAYNEQFF
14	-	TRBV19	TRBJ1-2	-	TGTGCCAGTAGCACTGCAGGGTTATCCTATGGCTACACCTTC	CASSTAGLSYGYTF
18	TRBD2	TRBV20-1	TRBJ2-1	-	TGCAGTGCGACACCCGGGACTAGCGGGCAAAGCTCCTACAATGAGCAGTTCTTC	CSATPGTSGQSSYNEQFF
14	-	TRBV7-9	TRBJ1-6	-	TGTGCCAGCAGCTTCGAACAGAGTAATTCACCCCTCCACTTT	CASSFEQSNSPLHF
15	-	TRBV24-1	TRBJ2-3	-	TGTGCCACCAGGGGACTGGCCGGAGGCACAGATACGCAGTATTTT	CATRGLAGGTDTQYF